Listed here are 23 T cell receptor beta chains from one sample, sequenced in a study of shared clonotypes between healthy human individuals. Profiled with immunoSEQ multiplex PCR; TCRdb holds only in-frame clones, not every one. The table records hundreds of thousands of clones, nearly 97% of them present only once. As defined, naive CD8 cells were CD45RO-negative and positively selected for CCR7, with terminally differentiated effector memory CD45RA+ cells excluded. The sequencing input was naive CD8+ T cells sorted from blood. The receptors shown here come from a woman in her 30s in good health.

The chain joins TRBV28 to TRBJ2-3; D unresolved. Germline CDR1 reads MDHEN; CDR2 reads SYDVKM. V lost 5 bases, J lost 2 bases, and 14 bases lay in between. CDR3 length equals 15 residues. The CDR3 DNA reads as TGTGCCAGCAGTACCGTTGAGGCCCCCACAGATACGCAGTATTTT. Translation: CASSTVEAPTDTQYF. Full variable domain (missing parts from reference TRBV28 and TRBJ2-3): DVKVTQSSRYLVKRTGEKVFLECVQDMDHENMFWYRQDPGLGLRLIYFSYDVKMKEKGDIPEGYSVSREKKERFSLILESASTNQTSMYLCASSTVEAPTDTQYFGPGTRLTVL.

The chain is built from TRBV5-4 and TRBJ1-4; D remains unclear. The CDR3 spans 14 residues. Germline values: CDR1 SGHNT, CDR2 YYREEE (reference sequence). The ends were cut back, 6 bases at V and 8 bases at J, with 17 bases in the middle. The CDR3 nucleotides are TGTGCCAGCATCCTTAGGGAAATGAGGGAAAAACTGTTTTTT. Amino acid sequence: CASILREMREKLFF.

This chain joins TRBV29-1 and TRBJ2-7; 7 nucleotides agree with TRBD1. Trimming at V came to 6 bases and at J to 2 bases, leaving 10 bases not matched to a gene. The CDR3 contains 14 residues. Germline V gives CDR1 SQVTM, CDR2 ANQGSEA. DNA for the CDR3: TGCAGCGTCGCTACAGGGGCACGGGCCTACGAGCAGTACTTC. Its translation: CSVATGARAYEQYF.

This chain links TRBV4-1 with TRBJ2-7; D uncertain. The CDR3 contains 15 residues. Trimming removed 0 bases at V and 7 bases at J, with 16 bases between. Per germline, CDR1 MGHRA and CDR2 YSYEKL. CDR3 protein: CASSQDGNQAGEQYF. The CDR3 DNA sequence: TGCGCCAGCAGCCAAGATGGGAATCAAGCCGGTGAGCAGTACTTC.

This chain uses TRBV7-9 with TRBJ2-5; 9 bases align to TRBD2. Germline CDR1 SEHNR, CDR2 FQNEAQ (reference sequence). V shed 5 bases, J shed 2 bases, and the junction held 18 bases outside the gene matches. The CDR3 is 19 residues long. This CDR3 reads CASSPSPSGTYMGQETQYF. The CDR3 nucleotides are TGTGCCAGCAGCCCCTCGCCTAGCGGGACCTATATGGGGCAAGAGACCCAGTACTTC.

This chain joins TRBV7-9 and TRBJ2-3; the D call may be TRBD1 or TRBD2 (5 bases each). The germline V gene has CDR1 SEHNR and CDR2 FQNEAQ (reference sequence). CDR3 length: 14 amino acids. V dropped 2 bases and J dropped 8 bases, with 14 bases sitting between them. CDR3 residues: CASSLSMGRSTQYF. The CDR3 nucleotides read TGTGCCAGCAGCTTAAGTATGGGACGCAGTACGCAGTATTTT.

The chain joins TRBV9 to TRBJ2-3; maybe TRBD2 (5 bases). The germline V gene has CDR1 SGDLS and CDR2 YYNGEE. The CDR3 runs 16 residues. V was trimmed by 3 bases and J by 4 bases, leaving 18 bases between them. Written as DNA, the CDR3 is TGTGCCAGCAGCGCTGGAGGAGCACACGTGTCAGATACGCAGTATTTT. Translated, it gives CASSAGGAHVSDTQYF.

The chain couples TRBV7-8 to TRBJ2-1; 7 bases are a match to TRBD2. Unmatched junction bases numbered 7, after V lost 5 bases and J lost 6 bases. The CDR3 extends over 14 amino acids. CDR1 is SGHVS and CDR2 is FQNEAQ in the germline V gene. Here the CDR3 reads CASSQLARLNEQFF. In DNA, the CDR3 is TGTGCCAGCAGCCAACTAGCGAGACTCAATGAGCAGTTCTTC.

The chain couples TRBV29-1 to TRBJ2-4; D uncertain. Deletions cut 2 bases from V and 2 bases from J, with 19 bases between. This CDR3 spans 17 amino acids. From germline, CDR1 is SQVTM and CDR2 ANQGSEA. Written as DNA, the CDR3 is TGCAGCGTTGAAAGACTTCTGGCCCTCCCGACCAAAAACATTCAGTACTTC. Translated: CSVERLLALPTKNIQYF. Based on the CDR3 plus reference TRBV29-1 and TRBJ2-4, the full variable domain is SAVISQKPSRDICQRGTSLTIQCQVDSQVTMMFWYRQQPGQSLTLIATANQGSEATYESGFVIDKFPISRPNLTFSTLTVSNMSPEDSSIYLCSVERLLALPTKNIQYFGAGTRLSVL.

The V gene is TRBV2, the J gene TRBJ1-1; no firm D call. Germline lookup yields CDR1 SNHLY and CDR2 FYNNEI. The length of the CDR3 is 15 residues. The V end was cut by 5 bases, the J end by 0 bases, with 13 bases between. CDR3 sequence: CASSLVRNMNTEAFF. The CDR3 nucleotides are TGTGCCAGCAGTTTGGTCAGGAACATGAACACTGAAGCTTTCTTT.

The gene calls are TRBV6-1 and TRBJ2-3; D gene unclear. This CDR3 contains 15 residues. Germline V gene lookup returns CDR1 MNHNS and CDR2 SASEGT. The V gene lost 10 bases and the J gene lost 0 bases, with 17 bases spanning the gap. CDR3 protein: CATAPWTASTDTQYF. The DNA of the CDR3 is TGTGCCACCGCTCCATGGACGGCGAGCACAGATACGCAGTATTTT.

The V gene is TRBV28, the J gene TRBJ2-1; D unresolved. The V gene's germline CDR1 is MDHEN and CDR2 SYDVKM. CDR3 length: 13 residues. Trimming removed 6 bases at V and 5 bases at J, with 11 bases between. The CDR3 loop reads CASSPDWNNEQFF. The CDR3 coding sequence is TGTGCCAGCAGCCCCGACTGGAACAATGAGCAGTTCTTC.

This rearrangement joins TRBV14 to TRBJ2-7, with D perhaps matching TRBD2 (5 bases). Germline values: CDR1 SGHDN, CDR2 FVKESK. The CDR3 loop spans 16 amino acids. V lost 3 bases, J lost 3 bases, and 18 bases lay in between. The CDR3, as DNA: TGTGCCAGCAGCCAGTATGTAAGCGGCCTGTACTACGAGCAGTACTTC. Its protein product is CASSQYVSGLYYEQYF.

The V and J genes are TRBV29-1 and TRBJ2-1; D is unresolved. Trimming took 4 bases from V and 7 from J, leaving 8 bases between them. CDR3 length: 11 residues. In germline, CDR1 is SQVTM, CDR2 ANQGSEA. The CDR3 DNA sequence: TGCAGCGTTGTGTTAGAGAATGAGCAGTTCTTC. Translation: CSVVLENEQFF.

This sequence joins TRBV6-5 and TRBJ2-7; a weak D match, TRBD2 (5 bases). Germline loops: CDR1 MNHEY, CDR2 SVGAGI. The CDR3 runs 13 residues. Trimming took 6 bases from V and 3 from J, leaving 12 bases between them. CDR3 region: CASRYGIGYEQYF. CDR3 nucleotides: TGTGCCAGCAGGTACGGGATCGGCTACGAGCAGTACTTC.

Comment on this clone: Other nucleotide sequences from this sample produce the same CDR3. V and J are TRBV27 and TRBJ1-4, with TRBD1 matching 10 bases. CDR3 length equals 14 residues. CDR1 MNHEY and CDR2 SMNVEV come from the germline V gene (reference sequence). V shed 4 bases and J 7 bases; nucleotides not matched to a gene: 3. The CDR3: CASSWTGGGEKLFF. For the CDR3, the DNA is TGTGCCAGCAGTTGGACAGGGGGAGGTGAAAAACTGTTTTTT.

The J gene is TRBJ2-7, the V gene TRBV27; tentatively, D is TRBD1 or TRBD2 (5 bases each). Trimming cost V 5 bases and J 6 bases, with 14 bases left between them. CDR1 and CDR2 from the germline V gene are MNHEY and SMNVEV (reference sequence). The CDR3 has 13 residues. CDR3 amino acids: CASSPIGTSEQYF. The CDR3 nucleotides are TGTGCCAGCAGTCCAATTGGGACGTCCGAGCAGTACTTC.

V gene TRBV4-1 combines with J gene TRBJ2-7; D not resolved. Germline V gene sequence: CDR1 MGHRA, CDR2 YSYEKL. V was trimmed by 0 bases and J by 2 bases, leaving 11 bases between them. The CDR3 sequence is 15 residues long. CDR3 loop: CASSQDLRTTYEQYF. The CDR3 region has the DNA TGCGCCAGCAGCCAAGACTTGCGCACGACCTACGAGCAGTACTTC.

This clone was seen a single time. This chain joins TRBV5-1 and TRBJ2-3, with unresolved D. Deletions cut 0 bases from V and 3 bases from J, with 8 bases between. In germline, CDR1 is SGHRS, CDR2 YFSETQ. The CDR3 is made up of 14 amino acids. The CDR3 coding sequence is TGCGCCAGCAGCTTGGACAGAGTGACAGATACGCAGTATTTT. This translates into CASSLDRVTDTQYF.

The rearrangement uses TRBV6-5 and TRBJ2-2; D not certain. The CDR3 is made up of 13 amino acids. Germline CDR1 and CDR2: MNHEY and SVGAGI. V shed 2 bases and J shed 4 bases, with 5 bases lying between them. CDR3: CASSYVGTGELFF. CDR3 nucleotides: TGTGCCAGCAGTTACGTCGGCACCGGGGAGCTGTTTTTT.

The chain combines TRBV9 with TRBJ1-2, with 8 bases aligning to TRBD1. The V gene end was trimmed by 3 bases and the J gene end by 4 bases; junction bases not matched to a gene: 8. Looked up from germline, CDR1 is SGDLS and CDR2 is YYNGEE. This CDR3 comprises 15 residues. In DNA form, the CDR3 reads TGTGCCAGCAGCGGAACGACAGGGGAGGGCTATGGCTACACCTTC. Translated, it gives CASSGTTGEGYGYTF.

This clone has only one observation. CDR3 sequence reads: CASNQAGGRQKLFF. CDR3 sequence (DNA): TGTGCCAGCAATCAAGCCGGCGGGAGACAAAAACTGTTTTTT. The gene calls are TRBV5-6 and TRBJ1-4; D is uncertain. The CDR3 is 14 residues long. Germline V lookup: CDR1 SGHDT, CDR2 YYEEEE. V was shortened by 6 bases and J by 9 bases, with 18 bases between the two germline ends.

The chain combines TRBV28 with TRBJ2-1; TRBD1 agrees at 7 bases. This CDR3 has 16 residues. Per germline, CDR1 MDHEN and CDR2 SYDVKM. Germline trimming cut 6 bases from V and 6 bases from J; bases unmatched to any gene: 14. CDR3 sequence reads: CASSSRGLWSGNEQFF. CDR3 sequence (DNA): TGTGCCAGCAGCTCTAGGGGGCTCTGGTCGGGCAATGAGCAGTTCTTC.